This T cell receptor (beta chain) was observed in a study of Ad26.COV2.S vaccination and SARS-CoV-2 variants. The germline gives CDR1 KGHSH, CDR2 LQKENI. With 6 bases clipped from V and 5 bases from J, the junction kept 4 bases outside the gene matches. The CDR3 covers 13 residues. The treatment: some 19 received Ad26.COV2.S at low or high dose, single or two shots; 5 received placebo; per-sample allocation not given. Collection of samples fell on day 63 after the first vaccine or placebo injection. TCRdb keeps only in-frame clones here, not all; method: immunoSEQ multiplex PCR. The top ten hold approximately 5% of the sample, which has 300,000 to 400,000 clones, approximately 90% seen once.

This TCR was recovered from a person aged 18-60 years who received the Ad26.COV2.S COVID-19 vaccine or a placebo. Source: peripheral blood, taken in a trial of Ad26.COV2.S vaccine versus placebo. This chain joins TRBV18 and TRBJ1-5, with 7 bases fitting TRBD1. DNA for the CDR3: TGTGCCAGCTCGCTCGGGACAGATCAGCCCCAGCATTTT. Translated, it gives CASSLGTDQPQHF. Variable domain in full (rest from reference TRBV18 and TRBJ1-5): NAGVMQNPRHLVRRRGQEARLRCSPMKGHSHVYWYRQLPEEGLKFMVYLQKENIIDESGMPKERFSAEFPKEGPSILRIQQVVRGDSAAYFCASSLGTDQPQHFGDGTRLSIL.